This T cell receptor beta chain was recorded in a study of blood T cell repertoires in COVID-19. About the research overall: From the United States, Italy and Spain came samples of acute and convalescent COVID-19.

In the source study's methods: Reference gene primer amplification in the assay estimated nucleated cell counts. Assay used: immunoSEQ multiplex PCR; TCRdb lists only in-frame clones, some missing. The V and J calls and clone size come from that table; D and trimming were worked out from the DNA. The table lists some 160,000 clones, over 70% of them singletons. The V gene's germline CDR1 is SGHNT and CDR2 YYREEE (reference sequence). Trimming left V 10 bases short and J 1 base short, with 17 bases between. The CDR3 consists of 14 residues. Recruits, aged about 18 to 100 years, lived in 25 or so US areas. Donors in Cohort 3 who had recovered were those with two negative PCRs, healthcare professional clearance, or resolution of their symptoms.

The sample comprised PBMCs or T cells enriched from blood (not recorded which). The source of this sequence is an older woman who had recovered from COVID-19. The V and J genes are TRBV5-4 and TRBJ1-1, with D possibly TRBD1 on 5 matching bases. CDR3 nucleotide sequence: TGTGCCTGGGGGAGGGGCCGGGAGAACACTGAAGCTTTCTTT. As protein: CAWGRGRENTEAFF.